One sample yielded the 10 T cell receptor beta chains listed below, sequenced in a study of control samples from healthy donors and cancer patients. Produced via immunoSEQ multiplex PCR; TCRdb's table is partial and in-frame only. The table records roughly 80,000 clones, over 80% of them present only once. Sample: blood. The receptors shown here come from a woman in her fifties or sixties in good health.

The CDR3 loop reads CASSLGQVAKNIQYF. The CDR3 region has the DNA TGTGCCAGCAGCTTGGGACAGGTAGCCAAAAACATTCAGTACTTC. The chain employs TRBV5-6 and TRBJ2-4, with D maybe TRBD1 (6 bases). Trimming removed 0 bases from V and 0 bases from J, with 7 bases in between. This CDR3 has 15 residues. Germline V lookup: CDR1 SGHDT, CDR2 YYEEEE. Full variable domain (remainder filled in from reference TRBV5-6 and TRBJ2-4): DAGVTQSPTHLIKTRGQQVTLRCSPKSGHDTVSWYQQALGQGPQFIFQYYEEEERQRGNFPDRFSGHQFPNYSSELNVNALLLGDSALYLCASSLGQVAKNIQYFGAGTRLSVL.

The gene calls are TRBV5-4 and TRBJ2-7; 9 bases agree with TRBD2. The CDR3 length is 14 residues. Germline V gene lookup returns CDR1 SGHNT and CDR2 YYREEE (reference sequence). Trimming took 1 base from V and 6 from J; bases not matched to a gene: 5. CDR3 loop: CASSLSAGGGEQYF. CDR3 DNA sequence: TGTGCCAGCAGCTTGTCAGCGGGGGGCGGCGAGCAGTACTTC. The full variable domain, with the rest looked up from reference TRBV5-4 and TRBJ2-7, is ETGVTQSPTHLIKTRGQQVTLRCSSQSGHNTVSWYQQALGQGPQFIFQYYREEENGRGNFPPRFSGLQFPNYSSELNVNALELDDSALYLCASSLSAGGGEQYFGPGTRLTVT.

This clone showed up just once. The CDR3 loop is CASSQWQGLGYTF. The CDR3 nucleotides read TGTGCCAGCAGCCAATGGCAGGGCCTTGGCTACACCTTC. The chain joins TRBV14 to TRBJ1-2; TRBD1 might be the D (5 bases). This CDR3 has 13 amino acids. CDR1 SGHDN and CDR2 FVKESK come from the germline V gene. Deletions cut 2 bases from V and 7 bases from J, with 11 bases between.

The chain employs TRBV2 and TRBJ2-1; TRBD2 matches 13 bases. The CDR3 contains 16 residues. Per the germline V gene, CDR1 is SNHLY and CDR2 is FYNNEI. V was pared by 6 bases and J by 7 bases, with 9 bases of the junction left unmatched. CDR3: CASRLGLAGVRNEQFF. The CDR3 DNA sequence: TGTGCCAGCAGGTTAGGACTAGCGGGAGTAAGGAATGAGCAGTTCTTC.

To note about this clone: The sample contains more than one DNA sequence encoding this CDR3. The chain has TRBV29-1 and TRBJ1-1; D may be TRBD1 (6 bases). V lost 5 bases to trimming and J lost 10 bases, with 20 bases between them. CDR1 is SQVTM and CDR2 is ANQGSEA in the germline V gene. CDR3 length equals 13 residues. CDR3 in DNA: TGCAGCGTTCCAGGGGTGGGTGGGGCAGGAGCTTTCTTT. This gives the protein CSVPGVGGAGAFF.

The V and J genes are TRBV6-5 and TRBJ1-1; 10 nucleotides agree with TRBD1. This CDR3 is built from 14 residues. Trimming cost V 7 bases and J 4 bases; bases outside gene matches: 6. Germline lookup yields CDR1 MNHEY and CDR2 SVGAGI. The CDR3 nucleotides read TGTGCCAGCAAGACAGGGGGCGGGGGCACTGAAGCTTTCTTT. This translates into CASKTGGGGTEAFF.

This clone was detected a few times. This rearrangement joins TRBV4-1 to TRBJ1-5; maybe TRBD1 (5 bases). V was cut by 0 bases and J by 5 bases, with 11 bases left in between. From germline, CDR1 is MGHRA and CDR2 YSYEKL. This CDR3 has 15 amino acids. The CDR3 region is CASSQEVTGDQPQHF. The DNA for the CDR3 is TGCGCCAGCAGCCAAGAGGTGACGGGGGATCAGCCCCAGCATTTT.

The V and J genes are TRBV12-3 or TRBV12-4 and TRBJ2-5; weak D call: TRBD1 (6 bases). CDR3 length: 13 residues. Trimming stripped 6 bases from V and 5 bases from J, with 13 bases between. The CDR3 region is CASSHREGETQYF. Here the CDR3 DNA reads TGTGCCAGCAGCCACAGGGAAGGGGAGACCCAGTACTTC.

This chain links TRBV28 with TRBJ1-2; D possibly corresponds to TRBD1 (6 bases). CDR3 length: 15 residues. The ends were cut back, 4 bases at V and 0 bases at J, with 12 bases in the middle. Looked up from germline, CDR1 is MDHEN and CDR2 is SYDVKM. The CDR3 here is CASSSWGQANYGYTF. The CDR3, as DNA: TGTGCCAGCAGTTCATGGGGACAAGCTAACTATGGCTACACCTTC.

The CDR3 region has the DNA TGTGCCAGCAGGCGTGACAGGGGACCTTACGAGCAGTACTTC. This gives the protein CASRRDRGPYEQYF. The chain is built from TRBV7-2 and TRBJ2-7; TRBD1 aligns across 8 bases. This CDR3 has 14 amino acids. V shed 6 bases, J shed 4 bases, and the junction held 8 bases outside the gene matches. Germline V lookup: CDR1 SGHTA, CDR2 FQGNSA.